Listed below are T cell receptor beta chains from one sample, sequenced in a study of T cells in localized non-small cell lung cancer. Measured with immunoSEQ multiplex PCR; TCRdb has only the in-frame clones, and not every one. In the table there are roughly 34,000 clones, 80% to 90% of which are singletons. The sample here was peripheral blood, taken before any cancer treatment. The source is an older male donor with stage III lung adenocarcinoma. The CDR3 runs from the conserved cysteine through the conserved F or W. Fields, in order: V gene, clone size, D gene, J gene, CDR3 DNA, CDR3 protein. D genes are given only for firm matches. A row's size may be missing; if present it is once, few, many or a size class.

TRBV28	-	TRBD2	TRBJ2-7	TGTGCCAGCAGCCGACCGGGGGGAGCCTACGAGCAGTACTTC	CASSRPGGAYEQYF
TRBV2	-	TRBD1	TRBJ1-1	TGTGCCAGCAGCCGACAGGGGGTAGGCACTGAAGCTTTCTTT	CASSRQGVGTEAFF
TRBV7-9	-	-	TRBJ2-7	TGTGCCAGCAGCAAACCCGGAGGCTACGAGCAGTACTTC	CASSKPGGYEQYF
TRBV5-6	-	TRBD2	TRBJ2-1	TGTGCCAGCAGCTCAAGGACTAGCGGGGGAGTTGAGCAGTTCTTC	CASSSRTSGGVEQFF
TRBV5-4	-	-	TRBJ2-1	TGTGCCAGCAGCTGGGGGACAAGGCTGAGTAGGGCTGAGCAGTTCTTC	CASSWGTRLSRAEQFF
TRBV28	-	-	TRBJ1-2	TGTGCCAGCAGTTTAGCGGGCAATGGCTACACCTTC	CASSLAGNGYTF
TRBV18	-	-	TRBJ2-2	TGTGCCAGCTCACCAGCGCCTAACAGACTGGCGAACACCGGGGAGCTGTTTTTT	CASSPAPNRLANTGELFF
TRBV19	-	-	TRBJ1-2	TGTGTTTCAAGGGAACGCTCCGCCGGAATCTATGGCTACACCTTC	CVSRERSAGIYGYTF
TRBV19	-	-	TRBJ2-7	TGTGCCAGTAGTACAGGGGCAGGGTGGGAGCAGTACTTC	CASSTGAGWEQYF
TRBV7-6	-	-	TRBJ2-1	TGTGCCAGCAGCCTCGCCAGGAGGGGTGCCTTCAATGAGCAGTTCTTC	CASSLARRGAFNEQFF
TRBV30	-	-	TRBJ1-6	TGTGCCTGGGGGCGGGGGAAGAACTATAATTCACCCCTCCACTTT	CAWGRGKNYNSPLHF
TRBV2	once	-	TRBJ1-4	TGTGCCAGCAGGAGGGCAGGAGTAGGGGAAAAACTGTTTTTT	CASRRAGVGEKLFF
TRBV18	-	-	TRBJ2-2	TGTGCCAGCTCTTCCCCCGGGGAGCTGTTTTTT	CASSSPGELFF
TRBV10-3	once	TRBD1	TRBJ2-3	TGTGCCATCAGCCCAAAGGGACAGGGTGGCCCAGATACGCAGTATTTT	CAISPKGQGGPDTQYF
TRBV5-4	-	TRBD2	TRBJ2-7	TGTGCCAGCAGCTCCTCGTATAGCGGGAGGGCCTTTGATGAGCAGTACTTC	CASSSSYSGRAFDEQYF
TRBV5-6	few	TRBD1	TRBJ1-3	TGTGCCAGCAGCTTTGGACAGGGTGTTACTGGAAACACCATATATTTT	CASSFGQGVTGNTIYF
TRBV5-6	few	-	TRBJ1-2	TGTGCCAGCAGCTTCCAGGGGAGGGCCTATGGCTACACCTTC	CASSFQGRAYGYTF
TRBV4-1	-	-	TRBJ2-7	TGCGCCAGCAAGGCAGGGGAAAACTCCTACGAGCAGTACTTC	CASKAGENSYEQYF
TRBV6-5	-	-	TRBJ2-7	TGTGCCAGCATGGGGTTTTACGAGCAGTACTTC	CASMGFYEQYF